Below, 18 T cell receptor beta chains from the same sample are listed, as sequenced in a study of read filtering for tumor transcriptome and immune sequencing. From approximately 430 ng of RNA, a library with molecular barcoded alpha/delta and beta/gamma adaptors was made. TCRdb recomputed calls from the reads with MiXCR, one row per CDR3 protein. The sample has 50,000 to 65,000 distinct CDR3 sequences; roughly 19% are singletons. Sequencing was performed on a population of CD138-negative cells sorted from bone marrow. The receptors originated from a donor at least 40 years old with multiple myeloma.

This clonotype was recorded at least ten times. The chain recombines TRBV14 with TRBJ2-1, with D perhaps matching TRBD1 (5 bases). The CDR3 covers 16 residues. V gave up 4 bases and J gave up 7 bases, with 20 bases separating them. Per germline, CDR1 SGHDN and CDR2 FVKESK. CDR3: CASSPPGLPAGNEQFF. CDR3 DNA sequence: TGTGCCAGCAGCCCCCCCGGCCTTCCAGCAGGGAATGAGCAGTTCTTC.

This clonotype was recorded many times. V gene TRBV7-2 combines with J gene TRBJ1-1; the D gene is possibly TRBD1 (5 bases). V lost 5 bases, J lost 4 bases, and 14 bases lay in between. Germline assignment: CDR1 SGHTA and CDR2 FQGNSA. The CDR3 has 14 amino acids. CDR3 in amino acids: CASSPRGLGTEAFF. The CDR3, as DNA: TGTGCCAGCAGCCCCCGGGGCTTGGGCACTGAAGCTTTCTTT.

In its sample, this clonotype was seen many times. The chain combines TRBV20-1 with TRBJ2-2; possibly TRBD1 for D (5 bases). Germline CDR1 DFQATT, CDR2 SNEGSKA (reference sequence). This CDR3 is 13 amino acids long. The V end lost 3 bases, the J end lost 5 bases, and 10 bases lay between the germline ends. This CDR3 is CSARQGGTGELFF. CDR3 nucleotide sequence: TGCAGTGCTAGGCAGGGTGGGACCGGGGAGCTGTTTTTT.

This clonotype was found many times. This rearrangement joins TRBV6-2 or TRBV6-3 to TRBJ2-2; a weak D match, TRBD1 (6 bases). CDR1 and CDR2 from the germline V gene are MNHEY and SVGEGT. Trimming removed 7 bases from V and 1 base from J, with 10 bases in between. The CDR3 runs to 14 residues. CDR3 sequence (DNA): TGTGCCAGCACTTTACAGGGGAACACCGGGGAGCTGTTTTTT. This sequence encodes CASTLQGNTGELFF.

V is TRBV11-2 and J is TRBJ2-7, with D tentatively TRBD2 (6 bases). Trimming took 2 bases from V and 3 from J, leaving 20 bases between them. From germline, CDR1 is SGHAT and CDR2 FQNNGV. This CDR3 has 17 residues. Here the CDR3 DNA reads TGTGCCAGCAGCTTACTGGCAGCTAGCGTGAGGCACTACGAGCAGTACTTC. It encodes CASSLLAASVRHYEQYF. The whole variable domain, remainder taken from reference TRBV11-2 and TRBJ2-7, is EAGVAQSPRYKIIEKRQSVAFWCNPISGHATLYWYQQILGQGPKLLIQFQNNGVVDDSQLPKDRFSAERLKGVDSTLKIQPAKLEDSAVYLCASSLLAASVRHYEQYFGPGTRLTVT.

The sample holds many counts of this clonotype. This chain connects TRBV23-1 to TRBJ2-1, with D uncertain. TRBV23-1 is noted as an ORF with a role that remains uncertain. The length of the CDR3 is 18 residues. The ends were cut back, 0 bases at V and 2 bases at J, with 17 bases in the middle. Here the CDR3 reads CASSQSPLDRQPYNEQFF. CDR3 in DNA: TGCGCCAGCAGTCAATCGCCCCTCGACCGTCAACCCTACAATGAGCAGTTCTTC.

For this clonotype: One end of the junction fails to match germline, which may point to a read error. This chain joins TRBV7-9 and TRBJ1-5; a weak D match, TRBD1 (5 bases). The CDR3 totals 12 residues. CDR1 SEHNR and CDR2 FQNEAQ come from the germline V gene (reference sequence). The CDR3 protein is CASSFGGGPRHF. CDR3 DNA sequence: TGTGCCAGCAGCTTCGGGGGAGGACCCCGGCATTTT.

V is TRBV5-4 and J is TRBJ2-3; D tentatively reads TRBD1 or TRBD2 (5 bases each). Germline-derived CDR1 and CDR2 are SGHNT and YYREEE (reference sequence). Trimming took off 4 bases at V and 3 bases at J, with 18 bases between the two ends. The CDR3 length is 16 residues. The CDR3 DNA follows: TGTGCCAGCAGCGTTATGTTTTTTGAGGGGACAGATACGCAGTATTTT. Its translation is CASSVMFFEGTDTQYF.

This clonotype was counted between two and nine times. A much larger clonotype is one base distant, so this may be a read error. The chain employs TRBV25-1 and TRBJ2-5; the D gene is possibly TRBD2 (6 bases). CDR1 is MGHDK and CDR2 is SYGVNS in the germline V gene. The CDR3 is 16 amino acids. CDR3 amino acids: CACSDLRTKEKETQYF. CDR3 coding DNA: TGTGCCTGCAGTGATCTTAGGACTAAGGAAAAAGAGACCCAGTACTTC.

The chain couples TRBV4-1 to TRBJ2-7, with 9 nucleotides matching TRBD1. Germline CDR1 MGHRA, CDR2 YSYEKL. V was clipped by 6 bases and J by 5 bases; unmatched bases: 8. This CDR3 comprises 14 residues. The CDR3 DNA follows: TGCGCCAGCAGGTACGGGACAGGGAGCCACGAGCAGTACTTC. Its translation is CASRYGTGSHEQYF.

The sample holds many counts of this clonotype. The V gene is TRBV30, the J gene TRBJ2-1, with D uncertain. V was cut by 3 bases and J by 3 bases, with 9 bases left in between. The germline gives CDR1 GTSNPN, CDR2 SVGIG (reference sequence). The CDR3 sequence is 13 residues long. The CDR3 DNA follows: TGTGCCTGGAGCGCGTGGTACTACAATGAGCAGTTCTTC. This sequence encodes CAWSAWYYNEQFF.

About this clonotype itself: This may arise from a read error, as a much more abundant clone is one base away. J is TRBJ2-3 and V is TRBV7-3; D is perhaps TRBD2 (5 bases). The CDR3 length is 14 residues. Trimming took off 0 bases at V and 5 bases at J, with 9 bases between the two ends. Germline loops: CDR1 SGHTA, CDR2 FQGTGA. The CDR3, as DNA: TGTGCCAGCAGCTTAACGGAGGTGGTAGATACGCAGTATTTT. As protein: CASSLTEVVDTQYF.

This clonotype occurred a few times. This rearrangement joins TRBV20-1 to TRBJ2-5; the D gene is possibly TRBD1 (6 bases). CDR3 length: 13 amino acids. Germline values: CDR1 DFQATT, CDR2 SNEGSKA (reference sequence). The germline V and J ends were trimmed by 6 bases and 2 bases, with 13 bases remaining between them. The CDR3 sequence is CSAKGTKQETQYF. Here the CDR3 DNA reads TGCAGTGCCAAGGGGACAAAACAAGAGACCCAGTACTTC.

This clonotype was detected a few times. A far larger clone is off by one base, so a read error is likely. The chain carries TRBV20-1 and TRBJ1-6, with a possible D match to TRBD1 (6 bases). This CDR3 is 13 amino acids long. CDR1 and CDR2 (germline): DFQATT, SNEGSKA (reference sequence). As DNA, the CDR3 is TGCAGTGCTCCGCAGGGGAAGAGCACTGAAGCTCTCTTT. It specifies CSAPQGKSTEALF.

The chain couples TRBV12-5 to TRBJ1-4; no clear D gene. Trimming cost V 6 bases and J 5 bases, with 13 bases left between them. The germline gives CDR1 LGHNT, CDR2 FRNRAP. The CDR3 spans 14 residues. CDR3: CASGGAGVNEKLFF. DNA of the CDR3: TGTGCTAGTGGAGGAGCTGGGGTGAATGAAAAACTGTTTTTT.

Ten or more counts support this clonotype. The chain combines TRBV27 with TRBJ2-3; 8 nucleotides agree with TRBD2. The CDR3 runs to 14 residues. J was trimmed by 4 bases and V by 6 bases; bases with no gene match: 6. The V gene's germline CDR1 is MNHEY and CDR2 SMNVEV (reference sequence). CDR3 nucleotide sequence: TGTGCCAGCAGGGGGGGACTAGACGCAGATACGCAGTATTTT. It encodes CASRGGLDADTQYF.

This clonotype was seen repeatedly, ten times or more. This chain connects TRBV19 to TRBJ2-1; a possible D gene is TRBD2 (6 bases). Germline loops: CDR1 LNHDA, CDR2 SQIVND (reference sequence). V was cut by 7 bases and J by 0 bases, with 10 bases left in between. The CDR3 spans 14 residues. The CDR3 bases are TGTGCCAGTACAACTAGCCACTCCTACAATGAGCAGTTCTTC. It translates to CASTTSHSYNEQFF.

This clonotype showed up many times. V gene TRBV6-5 combines with J gene TRBJ1-1, with unresolved D. Trimming removed 0 bases at V and 5 bases at J, with 13 bases between. This CDR3 is built from 15 residues. Germline V lookup: CDR1 MNHEY, CDR2 SVGAGI. CDR3 in DNA: TGTGCCAGCAGTTACTCCTTATCGATGAGGACTGAAGCTTTCTTT. Protein product: CASSYSLSMRTEAFF.